This T cell receptor (beta chain) was identified in a study of T cell repertoires in cytomegalovirus infection. Study as a whole: Newly reported HLA-C-restricted and thoroughly characterized HLA-B-restricted CMV epitopes were employed. Shared public TCR beta signatures pointed to both CMV infection and a matching HLA type. Notes on the study in general: Adding up the frequency of public TCR beta families identified people who carried CMV plus the relevant HLA. The ex vivo response showed dominance by HLA-C-restricted CMV-specific TCR beta clonotypes.

About this clonotype itself: As yet, its antigen is unknown.

This CDR3 has 15 residues. Germline lookup yields CDR1 SGHTA and CDR2 FQGNSA. Unmatched junction bases numbered 6, after V lost 4 bases and J lost 6 bases. TCRdb re-called the reads through MiXCR, storing one row per CDR3 protein. This sample has hundreds of thousands of distinct CDR3 sequences, with under 35% found just once. This receptor was obtained from a human donor in good health (CMV status not recorded). Some clones in this sample may be carry-over from other donors' samples. The starting material was cultured PBMCs, obtained from culture after CMV antigen stimulation. The V call is TRBV7-2, the J call TRBJ1-4; 9 nucleotides agree with TRBD1. The CDR3 DNA reads as TGTGCCAGCAGCTCCTCCGGGACAGGGTATGAAAAACTGTTTTTT. This sequence encodes CASSSSGTGYEKLFF.